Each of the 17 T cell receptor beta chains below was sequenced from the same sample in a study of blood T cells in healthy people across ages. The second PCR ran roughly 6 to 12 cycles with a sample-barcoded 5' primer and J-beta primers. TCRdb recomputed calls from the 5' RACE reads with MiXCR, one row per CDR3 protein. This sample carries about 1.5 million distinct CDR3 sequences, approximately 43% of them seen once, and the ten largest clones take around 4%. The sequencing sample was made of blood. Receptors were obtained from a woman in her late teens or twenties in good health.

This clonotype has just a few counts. The CDR3 nucleotides are TGTGCCAGCAGCGATCCAGGACGGTACTACGAGCAGTACTTC. This gives the protein CASSDPGRYYEQYF. The V gene is TRBV7-2, the J gene TRBJ2-5; the D is unclear. The closer fit of TRBJ2-7 to the DNA end suggests the J call may be wrong. Germline assignment: CDR1 SGHTA and CDR2 FQGNSA. There are 14 residues in the CDR3.

The CDR3 sequence is CASSVGWRDNEQFF. In nucleotides, the CDR3 is TGTGCCAGCAGCGTGGGTTGGCGGGACAATGAGCAGTTCTTC. The rearrangement joins TRBV9 to TRBJ2-1; a weak D match, TRBD2 (5 bases). The V and J ends lost 2 bases and 5 bases respectively, with 11 bases between them. The CDR3 runs to 14 residues. The germline gives CDR1 SGDLS, CDR2 YYNGEE. The entire variable domain, with the rest obtained from reference TRBV9 and TRBJ2-1, is as follows: DSGVTQTPKHLITATGQRVTLRCSPRSGDLSVYWYQQSLDQGLQFLIQYYNGEERAKGNILERFSAQQFPDLHSELNLSSLELGDSALYFCASSVGWRDNEQFFGPGTRLTVL.

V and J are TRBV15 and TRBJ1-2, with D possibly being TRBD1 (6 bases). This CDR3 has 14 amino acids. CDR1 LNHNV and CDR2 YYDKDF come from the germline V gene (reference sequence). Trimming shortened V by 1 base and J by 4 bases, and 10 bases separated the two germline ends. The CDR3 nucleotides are TGTGCCACCAGCAGAGCAGGACAGCTCTATGGCTACACCTTC. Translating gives CATSRAGQLYGYTF.

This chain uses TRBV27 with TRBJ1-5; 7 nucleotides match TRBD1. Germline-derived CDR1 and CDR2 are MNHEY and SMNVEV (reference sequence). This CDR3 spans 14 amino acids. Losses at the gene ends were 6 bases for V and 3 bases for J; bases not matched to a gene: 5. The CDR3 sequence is CASSRDRANQPQHF. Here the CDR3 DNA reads TGTGCCAGCAGCCGCGACAGGGCCAATCAGCCCCAGCATTTT.

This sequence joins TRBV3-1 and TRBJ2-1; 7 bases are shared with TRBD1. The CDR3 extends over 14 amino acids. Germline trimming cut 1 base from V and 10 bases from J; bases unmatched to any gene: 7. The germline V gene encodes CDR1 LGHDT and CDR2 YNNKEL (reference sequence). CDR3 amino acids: CASSQVRDSYEQFF. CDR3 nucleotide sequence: TGTGCCAGCAGCCAAGTCCGGGACAGCTACGAGCAGTTCTTC.

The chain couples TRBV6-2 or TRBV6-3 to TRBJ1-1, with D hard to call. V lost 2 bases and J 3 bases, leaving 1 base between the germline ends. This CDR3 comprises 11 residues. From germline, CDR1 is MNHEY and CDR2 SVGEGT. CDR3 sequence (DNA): TGTGCCAGCAGTTACCACACTGAAGCTTTCTTT. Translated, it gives CASSYHTEAFF.

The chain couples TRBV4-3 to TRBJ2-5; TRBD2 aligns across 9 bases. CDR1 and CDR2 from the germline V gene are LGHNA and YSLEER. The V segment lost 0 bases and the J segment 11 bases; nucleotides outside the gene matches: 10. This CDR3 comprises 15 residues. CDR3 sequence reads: CASSQDMTSGNEQYF. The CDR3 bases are TGCGCCAGCAGCCAAGATATGACTAGCGGTAATGAGCAGTACTTC.

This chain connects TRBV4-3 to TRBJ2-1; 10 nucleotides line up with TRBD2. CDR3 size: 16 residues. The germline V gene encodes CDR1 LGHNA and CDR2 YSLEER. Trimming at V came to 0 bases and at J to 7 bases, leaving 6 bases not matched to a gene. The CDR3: CASSQDGSSGRNEQFF. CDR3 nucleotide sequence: TGCGCCAGCAGCCAAGATGGGTCTAGCGGGAGAAATGAGCAGTTCTTC.

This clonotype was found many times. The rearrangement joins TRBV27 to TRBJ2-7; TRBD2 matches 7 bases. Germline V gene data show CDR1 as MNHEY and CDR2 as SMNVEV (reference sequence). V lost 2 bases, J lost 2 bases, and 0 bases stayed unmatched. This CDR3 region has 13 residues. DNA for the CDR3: TGTGCCAGCAGTTTAGGGACTACCTACGAGCAGTACTTC. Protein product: CASSLGTTYEQYF.

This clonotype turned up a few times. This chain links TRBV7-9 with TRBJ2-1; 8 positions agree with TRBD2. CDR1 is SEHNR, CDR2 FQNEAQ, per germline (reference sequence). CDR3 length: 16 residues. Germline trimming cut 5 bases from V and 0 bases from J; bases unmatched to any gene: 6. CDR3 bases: TGTGCCAGCAGCCCCATAGCGGGGCACTCCTACAATGAGCAGTTCTTC. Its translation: CASSPIAGHSYNEQFF.

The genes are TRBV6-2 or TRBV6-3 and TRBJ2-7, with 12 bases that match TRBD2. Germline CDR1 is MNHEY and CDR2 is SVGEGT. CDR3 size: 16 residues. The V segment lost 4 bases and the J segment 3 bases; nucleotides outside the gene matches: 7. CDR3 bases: TGTGCCAGCAGTTTCCCGACTAGCGGGAGTATCTACGAGCAGTACTTC. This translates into CASSFPTSGSIYEQYF.

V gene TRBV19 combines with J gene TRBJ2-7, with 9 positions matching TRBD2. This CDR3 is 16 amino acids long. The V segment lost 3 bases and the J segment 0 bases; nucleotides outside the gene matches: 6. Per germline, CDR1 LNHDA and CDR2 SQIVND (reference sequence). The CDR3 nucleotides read TGTGCCAGTAGTATGTCGCTAGCGGGGTACTCCTACGAGCAGTACTTC. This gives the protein CASSMSLAGYSYEQYF.

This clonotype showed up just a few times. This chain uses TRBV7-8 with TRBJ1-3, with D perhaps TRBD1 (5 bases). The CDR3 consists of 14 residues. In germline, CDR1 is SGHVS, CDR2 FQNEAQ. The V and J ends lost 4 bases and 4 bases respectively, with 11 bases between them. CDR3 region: CASSSQTAGNTIYF. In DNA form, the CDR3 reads TGTGCCAGCAGCTCCCAGACAGCCGGAAACACCATATATTTT.

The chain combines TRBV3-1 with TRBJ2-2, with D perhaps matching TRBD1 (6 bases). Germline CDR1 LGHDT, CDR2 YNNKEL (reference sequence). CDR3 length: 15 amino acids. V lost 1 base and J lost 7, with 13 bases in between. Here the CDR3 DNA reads TGTGCCAGCAGCCAAGTCCCACAGGGTCACGGGGAGCTGTTTTTT. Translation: CASSQVPQGHGELFF.

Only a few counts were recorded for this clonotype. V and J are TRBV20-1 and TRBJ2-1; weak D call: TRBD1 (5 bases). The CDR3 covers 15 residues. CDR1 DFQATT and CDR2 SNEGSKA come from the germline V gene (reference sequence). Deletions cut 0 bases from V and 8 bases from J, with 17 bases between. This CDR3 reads CSARDPVRATHEQFF. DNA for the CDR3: TGCAGTGCTAGAGATCCAGTCAGGGCTACGCATGAGCAGTTCTTC.

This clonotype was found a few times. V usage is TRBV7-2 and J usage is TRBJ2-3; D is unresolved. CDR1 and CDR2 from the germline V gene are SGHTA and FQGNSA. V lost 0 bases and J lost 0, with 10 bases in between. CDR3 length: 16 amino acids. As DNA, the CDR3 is TGTGCCAGCAGCTTAGCGGGGTTAACTAGCACAGATACGCAGTATTTT. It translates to CASSLAGLTSTDTQYF.

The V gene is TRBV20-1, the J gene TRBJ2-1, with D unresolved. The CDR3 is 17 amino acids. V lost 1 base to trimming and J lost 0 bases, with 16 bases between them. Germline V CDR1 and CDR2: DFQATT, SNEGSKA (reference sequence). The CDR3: CSARVPGSSSSYNEQFF. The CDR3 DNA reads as TGCAGTGCTAGAGTCCCAGGTAGCTCCAGCTCCTACAATGAGCAGTTCTTC.